Listed below are T cell receptor beta chains from one sample, sequenced in a study of blood T cell repertoires in COVID-19. Profiling relied on immunoSEQ multiplex PCR, and the TCRdb table lists in-frame clones only, not all of them. Among approximately 150,000 clones listed, about 85% were seen once. What was sequenced was PBMCs or T cells enriched from blood (not recorded which). These receptors all stem from a woman aged 40 to 50 with acute COVID-19. Each CDR3 is given with its conserved first and last residue. Fields, in order: J gene, V gene, clone size, D gene, CDR3 DNA, CDR3 protein. A D gene is named only where the DNA matches it firmly. Clone size is not always given. Where it is, it says once, few, many or a class for expanded clones.

j_gene: TRBJ2-1
v_gene: TRBV15
abundance: few
d_gene: NA
CDR3nt: TGTGCCACCAGCGGGGGCAGAAGCTCCTACAATGAGCAGTTCTTC
CDR3aa: CATSGGRSSYNEQFF

j_gene: TRBJ1-2
v_gene: TRBV18
abundance: NA
d_gene: TRBD1
CDR3nt: TGTGCCAGCTCACCGTCGGGACAGGGGGCGCCGACTAACTATGGCTACACCTTC
CDR3aa: CASSPSGQGAPTNYGYTF

j_gene: TRBJ2-2
v_gene: TRBV21-1
abundance: NA
d_gene: NA
CDR3nt: TGTGCCAGCAGCAAAGCGCTTTCTAGCGGGAGGCCCTGTGGCACCGGGGAGCTGTTTTTT
CDR3aa: CASSKALSSGRPCGTGELFF

j_gene: TRBJ1-5
v_gene: TRBV19
abundance: NA
d_gene: TRBD1
CDR3nt: TGTGCCAGTACTTTATCCCTCGGGACAGGGGGGCGGCCCCAGCATTTT
CDR3aa: CASTLSLGTGGRPQHF

j_gene: TRBJ2-1
v_gene: TRBV30
abundance: NA
d_gene: TRBD2
CDR3nt: TGTGCCAGAAGTGGGTCTAGCGGGATCAATGAGCAGTTCTTC
CDR3aa: CARSGSSGINEQFF

j_gene: TRBJ1-1
v_gene: TRBV27
abundance: NA
d_gene: TRBD1
CDR3nt: TGTGCCAGCAAACCCGGGACAGACGAAGCTTTCTTT
CDR3aa: CASKPGTDEAFF

j_gene: TRBJ1-5
v_gene: TRBV6-5
abundance: NA
d_gene: NA
CDR3nt: TGTGCCAGCAGGGGAGGGGGGCCCCAGCCCCAGCATTTT
CDR3aa: CASRGGGPQPQHF

j_gene: TRBJ2-2
v_gene: TRBV5-1
abundance: NA
d_gene: NA
CDR3nt: TGCGCCAGCAGCTTCGGTAGCGGGAACACCGGGGAGCTGTTTTTT
CDR3aa: CASSFGSGNTGELFF

j_gene: TRBJ1-6
v_gene: TRBV3-1/TRBV3-2
abundance: NA
d_gene: NA
CDR3nt: TGTGCCAGCAGCCCCGTAGTAGGAGCTAACTCACCCCTCCACTTT
CDR3aa: CASSPVVGANSPLHF

j_gene: TRBJ2-1
v_gene: TRBV7-2
abundance: NA
d_gene: TRBD2
CDR3nt: TGTGCCAGCAGTCGACGGACTAGCGGGAGAGTTGAGCAGTTCTTC
CDR3aa: CASSRRTSGRVEQFF

j_gene: TRBJ2-7
v_gene: TRBV5-1
abundance: NA
d_gene: NA
CDR3nt: TGCGCCAGCAGCCTCGACAATCGGGGGACCTACGAGCAGTACTTC
CDR3aa: CASSLDNRGTYEQYF

j_gene: TRBJ1-3
v_gene: TRBV6-5
abundance: NA
d_gene: TRBD1
CDR3nt: TGTGCCAGCAGTTCGACAGGGGGATCAGGAAACACCATATATTTT
CDR3aa: CASSSTGGSGNTIYF

j_gene: TRBJ2-1
v_gene: TRBV11-3
abundance: NA
d_gene: TRBD2
CDR3nt: TGTGCCAGCAGCTTGATTAGCGGGGACAATGAGCAGTTCTTC
CDR3aa: CASSLISGDNEQFF

j_gene: TRBJ2-1
v_gene: TRBV15
abundance: NA
d_gene: TRBD2
CDR3nt: TGTGCCACCAGCAGCTCTAGCGGGCCTAGCTCCTACAATGAGCAGTTCTTC
CDR3aa: CATSSSSGPSSYNEQFF

j_gene: TRBJ1-1
v_gene: TRBV19
abundance: NA
d_gene: TRBD1
CDR3nt: TGTGCCAGTAGCCCGCAGGGGGCAGGTACTGAAGCTTTCTTT
CDR3aa: CASSPQGAGTEAFF

j_gene: TRBJ2-1
v_gene: TRBV11-3
abundance: NA
d_gene: NA
CDR3nt: TGTGCCAGCAGCCCCTCCGCGTTCAATGAGCAGTTCTTC
CDR3aa: CASSPSAFNEQFF

j_gene: TRBJ2-3
v_gene: TRBV3-1/TRBV3-2
abundance: NA
d_gene: NA
CDR3nt: TGTGCCAGCAGCCAGGGTCTAGCGTCAGATACGCAGTATTTT
CDR3aa: CASSQGLASDTQYF

j_gene: TRBJ2-7
v_gene: TRBV28
abundance: NA
d_gene: NA
CDR3nt: TGTGCCAGCAGTCCTGGGGGCAGCCCGACCTACGAGCAGTACTTC
CDR3aa: CASSPGGSPTYEQYF

j_gene: TRBJ1-2
v_gene: TRBV3-1/TRBV3-2
abundance: many
d_gene: NA
CDR3nt: TGTGCCAGCAGCCCTCTATCAGGGGTTAACTATGGCTACACCTTC
CDR3aa: CASSPLSGVNYGYTF

j_gene: TRBJ2-2
v_gene: TRBV25-1
abundance: NA
d_gene: NA
CDR3nt: TGTGCCAGCGCCCGTGGCGGAGACACCGGGGAGCTGTTTTTT
CDR3aa: CASARGGDTGELFF

j_gene: TRBJ2-3
v_gene: TRBV7-3
abundance: NA
d_gene: TRBD2
CDR3nt: TGTGCCAGCAGCTTAGCGGGAGGAACAGATACGCAGTATTTT
CDR3aa: CASSLAGGTDTQYF

j_gene: TRBJ2-1
v_gene: TRBV19
abundance: many
d_gene: TRBD2
CDR3nt: TGTGCCAGTAGTAGGGGGAGCGGGGCTTACAATGAGCAGTTCTTC
CDR3aa: CASSRGSGAYNEQFF

j_gene: TRBJ1-1
v_gene: TRBV10-3
abundance: NA
d_gene: TRBD1
CDR3nt: TGTGCCATCAGAATGACAGGGGCAGGTGAAGCTTTCTTT
CDR3aa: CAIRMTGAGEAFF

j_gene: TRBJ2-3
v_gene: TRBV9
abundance: NA
d_gene: TRBD2
CDR3nt: TGTGCCAGCGGACTAGGGCTCTCAGATACGCAGTATTTT
CDR3aa: CASGLGLSDTQYF

j_gene: TRBJ1-4
v_gene: TRBV2
abundance: once
d_gene: TRBD1
CDR3nt: TGTGCCAGCAGGGGACAGCTAACTAATGAAAAACTGTTTTTT
CDR3aa: CASRGQLTNEKLFF

j_gene: TRBJ2-1
v_gene: TRBV25-1
abundance: NA
d_gene: TRBD2
CDR3nt: TGTGCCAGCACCGAAGCGGGAGGGCCGACAGAGCAGTTCTTC
CDR3aa: CASTEAGGPTEQFF

j_gene: TRBJ1-2
v_gene: TRBV25-1
abundance: NA
d_gene: NA
CDR3nt: TGTGCCAGCAGGGAGAGTCTGGACTATGGCTACACCTTC
CDR3aa: CASRESLDYGYTF

j_gene: TRBJ1-2
v_gene: TRBV28
abundance: NA
d_gene: NA
CDR3nt: TGTGCCAGCAGCCTATCCTATGGCTACACCTTC
CDR3aa: CASSLSYGYTF

j_gene: TRBJ2-1
v_gene: TRBV27
abundance: NA
d_gene: TRBD2
CDR3nt: TGTGCCAGCTCCCTGGGGACTAGCGGGGACAATGAGCAGTTCTTC
CDR3aa: CASSLGTSGDNEQFF

j_gene: TRBJ2-7
v_gene: TRBV3-1/TRBV3-2
abundance: NA
d_gene: TRBD2
CDR3nt: TGTGCCAGCAGCCAAGGACTAGCGGGAGGCCGGAGCTCCTACGAGCAGTACTTC
CDR3aa: CASSQGLAGGRSSYEQYF

j_gene: TRBJ1-1
v_gene: TRBV6-5
abundance: NA
d_gene: TRBD1
CDR3nt: TGTGCCAGCAGCCACAGGGGCGGGAACACTGAAGCTTTCTTT
CDR3aa: CASSHRGGNTEAFF

j_gene: TRBJ2-5
v_gene: TRBV7-2
abundance: NA
d_gene: NA
CDR3nt: TGTGCCAGCAGCCCCCGGGACTGGGGCCAAGAGACCCAGTACTTC
CDR3aa: CASSPRDWGQETQYF

j_gene: TRBJ2-6
v_gene: TRBV6-5
abundance: NA
d_gene: NA
CDR3nt: TGTGCCAGCAGGGGAGGAGTGACCAACGTCCTGACTTTC
CDR3aa: CASRGGVTNVLTF

j_gene: TRBJ2-5
v_gene: TRBV2
abundance: NA
d_gene: NA
CDR3nt: TGTGCCAGCAGCGCAACGGAAATTCCCTCGGGAGAGACCCAGTACTTC
CDR3aa: CASSATEIPSGETQYF

j_gene: TRBJ2-5
v_gene: TRBV19
abundance: NA
d_gene: TRBD2
CDR3nt: TGTGCCAGCTCCCCGGGGACTAGCGGAGGAGAGACCCAGTACTTC
CDR3aa: CASSPGTSGGETQYF

j_gene: TRBJ1-2
v_gene: TRBV15
abundance: NA
d_gene: NA
CDR3nt: TGTGCCACCAGCAGAGATCGGCGGGGGACCGACTATGGCTACACCTTC
CDR3aa: CATSRDRRGTDYGYTF

j_gene: TRBJ2-1
v_gene: TRBV7-8
abundance: NA
d_gene: TRBD2
CDR3nt: TGTGCCAGCAGCAAAGGGACTAGCGGGCAACTAAGCTCCTACAATGAGCAGTTCTTC
CDR3aa: CASSKGTSGQLSSYNEQFF

j_gene: TRBJ1-1
v_gene: TRBV4-2
abundance: NA
d_gene: NA
CDR3nt: TGTGCCAGCAGCCACCATGGACAGATGAACACTGAAGCTTTCTTT
CDR3aa: CASSHHGQMNTEAFF

j_gene: TRBJ1-5
v_gene: TRBV30
abundance: NA
d_gene: TRBD1
CDR3nt: TGTGCCTGGGCAGGGGGGACCAATCAGCCCCAGCATTTT
CDR3aa: CAWAGGTNQPQHF

j_gene: TRBJ2-1
v_gene: TRBV19
abundance: NA
d_gene: TRBD2
CDR3nt: TGTGCCAGTAGTAGGTCTAGCGGGAGTCTCTACAATGAGCAGTTCTTC
CDR3aa: CASSRSSGSLYNEQFF